This T cell receptor beta chain comes out of a study of hypomethylating agent response in myelodysplastic syndrome. Study-level points and caveats: Richness, rarefaction diversity and clonality did not change significantly after hypomethylating treatment.

This clone has a single count. Antigen specificity is unknown. Assay: immunoSEQ multiplex PCR; the TCRdb copy retains only in-frame clones and omits some. The sample yields several thousand clones, 75% to 90% seen once. This clonotype was obtained from a human donor with myelodysplastic syndrome. Specimen: bone marrow, collected before or after starting hypomethylating agent treatment for myelodysplastic syndrome (not recorded which).

CDR3 in amino acids: CASGRDTGGTF. The CDR3 nucleotides read TGTGCTAGTGGGCGTGACACGGGAGGGACCTTC. The rearrangement joins TRBV12-5 to TRBJ1-2; D gene unclear. The CDR3 sequence is 11 residues long. Per the germline V gene, CDR1 is LGHNT and CDR2 is FRNRAP. Deletions cut 6 bases from V and 14 bases from J, with 16 bases between.